The clone carrying this TCR beta chain is a singleton in its sample. This sample stems from a study of blood T cell repertoires in COVID-19. Study-wide background: Spain, Italy and the United States supplied samples that represented acute and convalescent COVID-19. PBMCs, B-cell-depleted T cells, or T cells were the source of the cDNA or gDNA that made up the material.

Per the original data handling: Amplifying reference gene primers gave estimates of nucleated cell counts. Only in-frame clones appear in the TCRdb table, and some are missing; sequencing was by immunoSEQ multiplex PCR. V, J and clone size were drawn from that table, and D and trimming were deduced from the DNA. The table lists 100,000 to 150,000 clones, 86% of them singletons. Germline lookup yields CDR1 MGHRA and CDR2 YSYEKL. Between the trimmed V and J ends, which lost 0 bases and 2 bases, there was a span of 14 bases. The CDR3 runs 17 residues. This clonotype was obtained from a human donor in a cohort sampled during active COVID-19. Sequencing was done on a sample of peripheral blood. The V gene is TRBV4-1, the J gene TRBJ1-5, with D possibly being TRBD1 (5 bases). The CDR3 protein is CASSQDLWVRGNQPQHF. CDR3 bases: TGCGCCAGCAGCCAAGATCTATGGGTCAGGGGCAATCAGCCCCAGCATTTT.